The following is a T cell receptor (beta chain) sequence with its context. This clone was recorded once. Its antigen is currently not known. Base qualities are not provided; no much larger clone lies one nucleotide away. The entry originates in a study of blood T cell repertoires in COVID-19 (dated by TCRdb to 2019 to 2021). Background for the entire study: The collaborator samples originated in the United States, Italy and Spain and spanned the acute and convalescent phases of COVID-19. The prospective study material was composed of cDNA or gDNA derived from T cells, B-cell-depleted T cells, or PBMCs. The dataset comprised deeply sampled blood TCRbeta repertoires from subjects exposed to, actively infected with, or recovered from COVID-19. The repertoires were released in a freely available public database intended as a resource for research on the immune response to SARS-CoV-2. The samples were drawn from two sources: the first 160 participants of the ongoing ImmuneRACE study, and over 1,000 subjects contributed by 6 global collaborators. A de-identified subject ID, COVID-19 status, age in years and sex were almost always included in the sample metadata. Where available, HLA class I and class II types were taken from metadata supplied by the sample provider and were not determined by assay-based typing.

In the prospective study, participants were roughly 18 to 100 years old, resided in approximately 25 geographic areas of the United States, and were enrolled through a virtual design. Cohort assignment in the prospective study relied on participant-reported clinical history from a screening survey and a study questionnaire. Exposed participants had been in contact with someone with a PCR-confirmed or clinician-diagnosed COVID-19 case within 2 weeks of study entry. Mobile phlebotomists in the prospective study collected whole blood, serum and a nasopharyngeal or oropharyngeal swab from every participant. Additional blood draws and questionnaires over a 2-month period could optionally be provided by prospective study participants. Prospective study blood samples were shipped either frozen or at room temperature before DNA extraction. Summary of the overall study and its limitations: The amount of clinical and demographic metadata varied by source and participant and was provided uncurated.

TCRbeta CDR3 regions were amplified from genomic DNA by means of the immunoSEQ Assay, a bias-controlled multiplex PCR. Turning to the authors' computational methods: The number of nucleated cells in each sample was estimated from the amplification of reference gene primers within the assay. To quantify the absolute abundance of each unique TCRbeta CDR3 rearrangement, sequence reads were collapsed and filtered. For each sample, productive Simpson clonality was calculated by taking the square root of Simpson's diversity index across productive rearrangements. TCRdb took over this immuneACCESS table, retaining in-frame rearrangements with V and J assigned. Such tables are incomplete; in checked studies, under half of the missing clones stem from an unresolved V gene, and the remainder is unexplained. Clone size and the V and J calls come from that table; the DNA yielded D and trimming. In this sample the table shows fewer than 250,000 clones, about four fifths of which occur a single time. The ten largest clones take up 3.6% of the sample.

The TCR comes from a woman between 40 and 55 years old who had been exposed to COVID-19. Sequencing was carried out using PBMCs or T cells enriched from blood (not recorded which).

The encoded CDR3 is CASSRDSIYEQYF. The DNA sequence is TGTGCCAGTAGCCGGGACAGCATCTACGAGCAGTACTTC. The chain employs TRBV19 and TRBJ2-7; 7 of the junction bases match TRBD1. In the germline V gene (reference sequence), CDR1 corresponds to LNHDA and CDR2 to SQIVND. V and J are trimmed by 6 bases and 3 bases, and the gene matches miss 5 bases of the junction. From the cysteine through the phenylalanine, the CDR3 covers 13 amino acids. Only the CDR3 DNA is retained, 39 bases long and in frame from the first base.